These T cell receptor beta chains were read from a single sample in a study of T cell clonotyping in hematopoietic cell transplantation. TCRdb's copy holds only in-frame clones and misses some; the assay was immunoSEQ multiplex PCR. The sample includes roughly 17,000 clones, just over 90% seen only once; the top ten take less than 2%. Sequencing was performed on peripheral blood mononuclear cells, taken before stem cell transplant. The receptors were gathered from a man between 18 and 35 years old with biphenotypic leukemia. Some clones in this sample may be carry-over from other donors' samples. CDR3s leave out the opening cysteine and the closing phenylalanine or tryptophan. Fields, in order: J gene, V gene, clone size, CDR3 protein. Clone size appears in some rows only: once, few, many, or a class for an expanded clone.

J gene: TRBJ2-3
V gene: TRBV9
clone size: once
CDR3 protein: ASSDGNTDTQY

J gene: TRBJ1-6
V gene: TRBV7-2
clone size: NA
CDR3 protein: ASSSRGGTGVSPLH

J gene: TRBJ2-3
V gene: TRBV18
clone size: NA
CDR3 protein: ASSPPGATDTQY

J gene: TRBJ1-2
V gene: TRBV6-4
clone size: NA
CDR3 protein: ASSDSGQGSSTGGYT

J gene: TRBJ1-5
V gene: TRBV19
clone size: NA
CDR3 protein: ASSTTGGEAGQPQH

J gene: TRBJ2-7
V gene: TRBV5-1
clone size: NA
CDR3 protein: ASSSDRGRNEQY

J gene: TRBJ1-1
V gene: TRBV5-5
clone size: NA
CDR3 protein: ASNSYEGGGPT

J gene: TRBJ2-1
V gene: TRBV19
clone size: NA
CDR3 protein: ASTLVASGVNEQF

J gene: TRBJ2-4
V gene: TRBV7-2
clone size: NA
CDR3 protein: ASSLEFARGGIQY

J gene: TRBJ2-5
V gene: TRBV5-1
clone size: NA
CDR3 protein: ASSLGSHSETQY

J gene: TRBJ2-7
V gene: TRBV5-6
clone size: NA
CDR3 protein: ASSLTYEQY

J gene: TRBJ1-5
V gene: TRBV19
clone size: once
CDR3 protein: ATDDSHGGQPQH

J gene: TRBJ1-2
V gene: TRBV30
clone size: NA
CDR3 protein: AWRVPGGLYGYT

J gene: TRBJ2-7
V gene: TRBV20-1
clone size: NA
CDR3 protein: SARGGAEQY

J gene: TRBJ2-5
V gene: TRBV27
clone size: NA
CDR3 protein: ASSGQGSLGTQY

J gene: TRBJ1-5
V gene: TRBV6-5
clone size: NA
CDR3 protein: ATKGRENSNQPQH

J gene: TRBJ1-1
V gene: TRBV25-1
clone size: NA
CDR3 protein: ASAEAMNTEAF

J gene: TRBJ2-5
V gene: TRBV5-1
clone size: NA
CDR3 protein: ASSLINQETQY

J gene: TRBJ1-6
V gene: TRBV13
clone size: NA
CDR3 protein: ASSLLTTGNSPLH

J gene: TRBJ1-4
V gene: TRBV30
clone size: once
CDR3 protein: AWSLGLEEKLF

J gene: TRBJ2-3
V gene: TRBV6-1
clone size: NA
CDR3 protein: ASSEVHRTDTQY